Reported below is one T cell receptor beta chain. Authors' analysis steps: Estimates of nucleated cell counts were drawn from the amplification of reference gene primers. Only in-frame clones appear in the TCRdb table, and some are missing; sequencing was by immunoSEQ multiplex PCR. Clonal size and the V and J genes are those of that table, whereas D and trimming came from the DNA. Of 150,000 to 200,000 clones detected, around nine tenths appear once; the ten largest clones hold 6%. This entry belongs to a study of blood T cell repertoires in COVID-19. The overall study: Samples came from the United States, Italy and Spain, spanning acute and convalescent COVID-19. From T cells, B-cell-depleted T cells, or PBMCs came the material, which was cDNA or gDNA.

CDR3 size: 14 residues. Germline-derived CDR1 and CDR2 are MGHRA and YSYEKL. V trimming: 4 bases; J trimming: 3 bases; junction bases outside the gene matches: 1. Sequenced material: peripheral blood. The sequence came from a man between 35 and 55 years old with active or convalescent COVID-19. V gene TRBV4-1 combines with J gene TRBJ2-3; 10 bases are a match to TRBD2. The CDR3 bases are TGCGCCAGCAGCCCGGGACTAGCGACAGATACGCAGTATTTT. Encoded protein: CASSPGLATDTQYF.